Sequencing of this T cell receptor beta chain was carried out in a study of neurological immune-mediated disorders. Study-wide results and caveats: None of the CDR3 amino acid sequences of expanded clones were shared across subjects, and this suggested private repertoires in all groups. The most TCR clonal expansion was seen in HTLV-1-associated myelopathy, whereas the least was seen in multiple sclerosis, below the level in healthy controls.

This clonotype was counted many times. The target antigen is unknown. The CDR3 contains 19 residues. Germline assignment: CDR1 LGHNA and CDR2 YNFKEQ. V trimming: 3 bases; J trimming: 6 bases; junction bases outside the gene matches: 18. Each TCR transcript was tagged with a 10-nucleotide random UMI during 5'RACE. Sequencing runs each yielded over 180 million TCR-beta sequences from 15-18 subjects. MiXCR, applied by TCRdb to the 5' RACE reads, yields one record per CDR3 protein. This sample carries tens of thousands of distinct CDR3 sequences, less than 15% of them seen once, and the ten largest clones take around 6.8%.

The sample consisted of PBMCs. This receptor was taken from a woman between 45 and 65 years old in good health. V gene TRBV4-2 combines with J gene TRBJ1-5, with 9 bases lining up with TRBD1. CDR3 in amino acids: CASSQTLGTGRVDSQPQHF. In DNA, the CDR3 is TGTGCCAGCAGCCAGACTTTAGGGACAGGGAGAGTCGACAGTCAGCCCCAGCATTTT.